This record concerns one T cell receptor beta chain sequence. The antigen is not known. These data belong to a study of CD8+ T cells in alopecia areata. Documented treatment: oral pan-JAK inhibitor, 5-10 mg twice daily. Germline CDR1 MNHEY, CDR2 SVGAGI. Unmatched junction bases numbered 5, after V lost 2 bases and J lost 6 bases. There are 15 residues in the CDR3. Extraction and reverse transcription of RNA yielded cDNA as the sequencing template. Data came from immunoSEQ multiplex PCR; TCRdb stores just in-frame clones and leaves some out. The data contain 98,000 or so clones, roughly 64% of them singletons. Regarding the study as a whole: For patients receiving tofacitinib, scalp clonality and expanded CD8+ clones among the top 100 significantly decreased. In scalp and blood, many expanded lesional clones persisted during tofacitinib.

The rearrangement uses TRBV6-5 and TRBJ2-2, with TRBD2 matching 8 bases. The source material was CD8+ T cells sorted from blood, sampled at week 4, from a patient treated with tofacitinib. This sequence originates from a human donor with alopecia areata. CDR3 coding DNA: TGTGCCAGCAGTTACGAGCGGGGGATGTCCGGGGAGCTGTTTTTT. Protein: CASSYERGMSGELFF.